The sequence of this TCR beta chain was determined in a study of shared clonotypes between healthy human individuals (dated by TCRdb to the early 2020s). At the level of the whole study: The cohort comprised two women and three men aged 18 to 49 years. To increase sequencing depth and limit assay-specific biases, different laboratories used diverse techniques to prepare libraries and sequence TCR repertoires. The study deeply sequenced blood TCR repertoires of five healthy adults to estimate repertoire size and the extent of clonotype sharing between individuals. Leukapheresis yielded between about 0.8 and 8.9 billion PBMCs per donor. For each donor, three plates each were used for CD4 naive and CD4 memory, two plates were used for CD8 naive, and one plate was used for CD8 memory. Study-wide conclusions, independent of this receptor: Because the study included only a small number of donors, the genetic and exposure-history diversity represented was limited. Incomplete sequencing was indicated by rarefaction of sorted-subset datasets, despite the large sequencing depth. Pairwise subsampling led to the expectation that sequencing depth would affect the degree of clonotype sharing among donors. About 5% of naive CD4, more than 3% of naive CD8, 2.3% of memory CD4, and 0.35% to 0.4% of memory CD8 clonotypes were shared across a few donors. Estimated clonotype richness was generally larger for naive than for memory subsets. Compared with non-shared clonotypes, clonotypes shared by all four sorted-subset donors had higher generation probabilities. Sampling was restricted to blood, and TCR repertoires in tissues likely differ from the TCR repertoires found in blood.

For the CD8 naive samples, CD45RO-negative cells were positively selected for CCR7, yielding a CD45RA+CCR7+ population from which TemRA cells were excluded. Donors were healthy HIV-negative adults with no recently reported acute infections or vaccinations. Every donor was a Caucasian adult living in Nashville, Tennessee, USA. Blood was collected by leukapheresis, and PBMCs were isolated by Ficoll-Histopaque density gradient centrifugation and then cryopreserved in liquid nitrogen vapor phase. Analytical flow cytometry was used to check the purity and quantity of each magnetically sorted T cell population. Genomic DNA was isolated from each sorted fraction and quantified by UV absorbance on a Nanodrop 2000c. Using the deep immunoSEQ assay, multiplex PCR amplified TCR CDR3 regions from genomic DNA. Genomic DNA extracted from each cell subset was distributed evenly over all wells of several immunoSEQ 96-well plates, and each plate served as one replicate. For sorted subsets, approximately 200 ng of genomic DNA, equivalent to 25,000 to 35,000 T cell genomes, went into each replicate PCR. The purified libraries were quantified using a Qubit 3.0 fluorometer, sized with a Bioanalyzer 2100, and then quantified again using the KAPA Library Quantification kit. A separate single-read 150-cycle Illumina NextSeq 550 flow cell was used to sequence each immunoSEQ 96-well plate. The paper's data handling went like this. Because only junctional sequences without quality scores were contained in the immunoSEQ output, filtering matching that applied to full-length reads could not be performed. Sequences were annotated with PyIR, a Python wrapper for IgBLAST v1.9, using IMGT germline references to assign V/J genes and CDR3. Reads with weak V/J assignments (E-value above 1e-6), missing CDR3, stop codons, out-of-frame junctions, or ambiguous translated residues were removed. V3J clonotypes were defined by identical inferred V gene, J gene, and CDR3 amino acid sequence. To compute the percentage overlap between repertoires, the number of shared unique clonotypes was divided by the size of the smaller repertoire. Three approaches were used to assess repertoire richness: RTK rarefaction, the Chao1 estimator, and Recon v2.1 estimates of unobserved clonotypes. Generation probabilities were computed with OLGA for all TCRbeta clonotypes obtained by the gDNA method from a few donors. TCRdb took this table from immuneACCESS and kept in-frame rearrangements with V and J called. Such tables lack part of the clones; where checked against another copy, unresolved V genes explain under half of the gap, and the rest is unexplained. Clone size and the V and J calls come from that table; the DNA yielded D and trimming. The sample table records about 600,000 clones; roughly 98% of these occur just once. The ten largest make up approximately 0.3% of the sample.

CDR1 and CDR2 (SGHTA, FQGNSA) derive from the germline V gene. The CDR3 covers 15 residues, taking in both the cysteine and the phenylalanine. The CDR3 DNA has 45 bases and is translated from base 1. For this chain, trimming is 5 bases at the V end and 4 bases at the J end, and the number of junction bases without a gene match is 9. Comments on this clone: Its antigen remains unidentified. Qualities for individual bases were not recorded, and no much larger clone is one base off.

The sequence was obtained from a man younger than 40 in good health. Sequencing input: naive CD8+ T cells sorted from blood. The cell subset or site label of this sample denotes: CD45RA+CCR7+. The rearranged segments are TRBV7-2 and TRBJ2-3, and TRBD2 aligns with 7 junction nucleotides. The CDR3 reads as follows: CASSETSLLPDTQYF. In nucleotide form, the sequence is TGTGCCAGCAGCGAGACTAGCCTCCTCCCAGATACGCAGTATTTT.